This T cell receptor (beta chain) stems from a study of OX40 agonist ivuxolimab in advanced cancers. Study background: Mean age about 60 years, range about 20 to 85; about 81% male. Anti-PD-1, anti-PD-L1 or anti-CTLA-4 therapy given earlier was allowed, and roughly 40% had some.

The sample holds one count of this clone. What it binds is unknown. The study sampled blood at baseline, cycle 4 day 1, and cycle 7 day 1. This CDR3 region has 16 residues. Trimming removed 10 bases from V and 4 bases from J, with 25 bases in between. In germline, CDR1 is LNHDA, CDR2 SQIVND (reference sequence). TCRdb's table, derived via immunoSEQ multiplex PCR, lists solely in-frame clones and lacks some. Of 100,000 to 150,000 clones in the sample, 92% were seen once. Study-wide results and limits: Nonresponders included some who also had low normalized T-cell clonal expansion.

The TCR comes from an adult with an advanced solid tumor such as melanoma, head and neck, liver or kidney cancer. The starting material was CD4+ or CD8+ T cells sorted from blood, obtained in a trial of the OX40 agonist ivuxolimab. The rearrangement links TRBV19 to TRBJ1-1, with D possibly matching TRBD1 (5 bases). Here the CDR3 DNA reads TGTGCCACCCATAACCCCACAGCAGGGTTGGGCACTGAAGCTTTCTTT. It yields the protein CATHNPTAGLGTEAFF.